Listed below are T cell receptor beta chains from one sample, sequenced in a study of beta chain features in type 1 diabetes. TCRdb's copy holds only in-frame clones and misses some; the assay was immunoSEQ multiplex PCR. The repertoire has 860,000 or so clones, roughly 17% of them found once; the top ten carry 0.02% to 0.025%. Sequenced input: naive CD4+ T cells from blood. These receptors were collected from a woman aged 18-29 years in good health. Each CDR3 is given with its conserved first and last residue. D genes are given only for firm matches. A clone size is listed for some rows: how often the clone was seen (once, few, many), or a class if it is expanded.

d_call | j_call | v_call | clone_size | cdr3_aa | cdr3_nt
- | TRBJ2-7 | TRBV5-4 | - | CASSLAGGSYEQYF | TGTGCCAGCAGCTTAGCTGGGGGTTCCTACGAGCAGTACTTC
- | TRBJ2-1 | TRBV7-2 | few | CASSSGTYYNEQFF | TGTGCCAGCAGCTCAGGGACCTATTACAATGAGCAGTTCTTC
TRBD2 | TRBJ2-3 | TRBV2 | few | CASSEKREDPDF | TGTGCCAGCAGTGAAAAGCGGGAGGACCCGGATTTT
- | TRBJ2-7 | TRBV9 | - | CASSVDGWSYEQYF | TGTGCCAGCAGCGTAGACGGGTGGTCCTACGAGCAGTACTTC
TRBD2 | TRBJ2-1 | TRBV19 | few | CASSLAGVLYNEQFF | TGTGCCAGTAGTTTGGCGGGAGTCCTCTACAATGAGCAGTTCTTC
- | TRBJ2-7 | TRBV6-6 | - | CASSYTSHTYEQYF | TGTGCCAGCAGTTACACCAGTCACACCTACGAGCAGTACTTC
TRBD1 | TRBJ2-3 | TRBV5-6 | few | CASSGGTGVTDTQYF | TGTGCCAGCAGCGGGGGGACAGGGGTCACAGATACGCAGTATTTT
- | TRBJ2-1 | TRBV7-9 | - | CASSLGLLRNEQFF | TGTGCCAGCAGCTTAGGATTACTACGCAATGAGCAGTTCTTC
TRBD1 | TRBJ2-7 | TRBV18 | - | CASSAGQGNEQYF | TGTGCCAGCTCAGCCGGACAGGGTAACGAGCAGTACTTC
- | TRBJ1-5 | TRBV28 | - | CASSPDFVGSNQPQHF | TGTGCCAGCAGCCCCGATTTTGTTGGCAGCAATCAGCCCCAGCATTTT
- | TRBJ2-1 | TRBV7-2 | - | CASSLALNYNEQFF | TGTGCCAGCAGCTTAGCCCTTAATTACAATGAGCAGTTCTTC
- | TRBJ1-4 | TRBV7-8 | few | CASSLYEKLFF | TGTGCCAGCAGCTTATATGAAAAACTGTTTTTT
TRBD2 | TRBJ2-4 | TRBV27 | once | CASSLSFRTSGKNIQYF | TGTGCCAGCAGTTTAAGTTTCCGGACTAGCGGCAAAAACATTCAGTACTTC
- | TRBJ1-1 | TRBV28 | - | CASMLGDLYTEAFF | TGTGCCAGCATGTTAGGGGATTTGTACACTGAAGCTTTCTTT
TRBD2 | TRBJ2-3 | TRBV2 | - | CASSVGGTGLAGADTQYF | TGTGCCAGCAGTGTCGGGGGTACGGGACTAGCGGGAGCAGATACGCAGTATTTT
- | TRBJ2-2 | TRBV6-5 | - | CASSYLGMRELFF | TGTGCCAGCAGTTACTTAGGAATGAGGGAGCTGTTTTTT
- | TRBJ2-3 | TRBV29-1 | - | CSVARQRGIDTQYF | TGCAGCGTCGCACGTCAACGGGGCATAGATACGCAGTATTTT
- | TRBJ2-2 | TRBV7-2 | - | CASSSVSNTGELFF | TGTGCCAGCTCGTCGGTATCGAACACCGGGGAGCTGTTTTTT
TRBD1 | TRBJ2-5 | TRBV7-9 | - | CASSLGATGTGLFETQYF | TGTGCCAGCAGCTTGGGGGCTACCGGGACAGGGTTGTTTGAGACCCAGTACTTC
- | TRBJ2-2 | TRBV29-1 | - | CSVGGPSNTGELFF | TGCAGCGTTGGGGGACCGTCGAACACCGGGGAGCTGTTTTTT
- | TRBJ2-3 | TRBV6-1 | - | CASSEMEDTQYF | TGTGCCAGCAGTGAAATGGAAGATACGCAGTATTTT
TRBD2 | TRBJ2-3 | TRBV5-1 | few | CASSPGLAGDTQYF | TGCGCCAGCAGCCCGGGACTAGCTGGGGATACGCAGTATTTT
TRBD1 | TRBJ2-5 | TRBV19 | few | CASSIAYGGQGAGTQYF | TGTGCCAGTAGTATAGCCTACGGTGGACAGGGGGCAGGGACCCAGTACTTC
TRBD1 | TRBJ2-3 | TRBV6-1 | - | CASIPSGGDTQYF | TGTGCCAGCATTCCCTCAGGGGGAGATACGCAGTATTTT
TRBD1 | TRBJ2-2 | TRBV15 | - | CATSVGQGMLFF | TGTGCCACCAGCGTGGGACAGGGGATGCTGTTTTTT
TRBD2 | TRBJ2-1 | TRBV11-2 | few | CASRLEGTSIAYNEQFF | TGTGCCAGCAGACTAGAAGGGACTAGTATCGCCTACAATGAGCAGTTCTTC
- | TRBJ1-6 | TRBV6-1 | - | CASRKINSPLHF | TGTGCCAGCAGAAAGATTAATTCACCCCTCCACTTT
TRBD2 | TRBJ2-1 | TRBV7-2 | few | CASSLAVLAGGVNEQFF | TGTGCCAGCAGCTTAGCCGTACTAGCGGGAGGGGTAAATGAGCAGTTCTTC
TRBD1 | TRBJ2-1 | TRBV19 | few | CASSFTRTGSSLNEQFF | TGTGCCAGTAGCTTTACAAGGACAGGGAGTTCCCTCAATGAGCAGTTCTTC
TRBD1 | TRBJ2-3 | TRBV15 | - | CATRYGTDTDTQYF | TGTGCCACCAGATATGGGACAGACACAGATACGCAGTATTTT
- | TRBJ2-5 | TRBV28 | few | CASRRTPGEETQYF | TGTGCCAGCAGAAGAACCCCGGGGGAAGAGACCCAGTACTTC
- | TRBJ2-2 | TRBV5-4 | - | CASSLGLDTGELFF | TGTGCCAGCAGCTTGGGACTGGACACCGGGGAGCTGTTTTTT
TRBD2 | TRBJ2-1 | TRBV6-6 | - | CASSSRASGYNEQFF | TGTGCCAGCAGCTCCAGGGCTAGCGGCTACAATGAGCAGTTCTTC
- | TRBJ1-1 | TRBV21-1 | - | CASSKVVTGLNTEAFF | TGTGCCAGCAGCAAAGTAGTGACAGGGTTGAACACTGAAGCTTTCTTT
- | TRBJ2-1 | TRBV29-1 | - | CSVTEISYNEQFF | TGCAGCGTGACGGAGATCTCCTACAATGAGCAGTTCTTC
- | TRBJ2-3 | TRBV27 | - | CASSQGRTLTDTQYF | TGTGCCAGCAGCCAGGGGAGGACGCTCACAGATACGCAGTATTTT
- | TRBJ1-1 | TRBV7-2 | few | CASRPAGPIEAFF | TGTGCCAGCAGGCCGGCGGGGCCGATTGAAGCTTTCTTT
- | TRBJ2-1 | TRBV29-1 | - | CSGITGAGSQTLNEQFF | TGCAGCGGGATCACGGGGGCCGGGTCCCAAACACTCAATGAGCAGTTCTTC
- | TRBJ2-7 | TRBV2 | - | CASSGVGPGSGEQYF | TGTGCCAGCAGCGGCGTGGGGCCCGGATCAGGCGAGCAGTACTTC
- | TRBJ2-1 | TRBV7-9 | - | CASSLMVRNEQFF | TGTGCCAGCAGCTTAATGGTGCGCAATGAGCAGTTCTTC
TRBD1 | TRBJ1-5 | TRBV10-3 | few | CAISESEDRVSDQPQHF | TGTGCCATCAGTGAGTCAGAGGACAGGGTAAGCGATCAGCCCCAGCATTTT
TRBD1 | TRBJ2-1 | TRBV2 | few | CASNPSGTGGNEQFF | TGTGCCAGCAACCCGTCCGGGACAGGGGGGAATGAGCAGTTCTTC
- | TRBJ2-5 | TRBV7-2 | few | CASSVVGAPIQETQYF | TGTGCCAGCAGCGTCGTTGGGGCACCGATCCAAGAGACCCAGTACTTC
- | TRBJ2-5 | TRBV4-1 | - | CASSPHSLRDTQETQYF | TGCGCCAGCAGCCCACATAGCTTAAGGGACACCCAAGAGACCCAGTACTTC
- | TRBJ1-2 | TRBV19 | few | CASSTPGTVYGYTF | TGTGCCAGTAGTACCCCCGGGACGGTCTATGGCTACACCTTC
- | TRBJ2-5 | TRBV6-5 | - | CASSYPIAAVAETQYF | TGTGCCAGCAGTTACCCGATAGCGGCCGTGGCAGAGACCCAGTACTTC
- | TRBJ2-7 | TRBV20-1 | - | CSARGVYEQYF | TGCAGTGCTAGAGGAGTATACGAGCAGTACTTC
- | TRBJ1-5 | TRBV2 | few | CASRGQQNQPQHF | TGTGCCAGCAGGGGCCAACAAAATCAGCCCCAGCATTTT
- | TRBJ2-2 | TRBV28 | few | CASYPGDSTGELFF | TGTGCCAGCTACCCGGGAGATAGTACCGGGGAGCTGTTTTTT
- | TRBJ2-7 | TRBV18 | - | CASSQSVAAYEQYF | TGTGCCAGCTCACAGTCGGTTGCCGCCTACGAGCAGTACTTC
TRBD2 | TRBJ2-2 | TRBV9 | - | CASSGRAGTGELFF | TGTGCCAGCAGTGGGAGGGCTGGCACCGGGGAGCTGTTTTTT
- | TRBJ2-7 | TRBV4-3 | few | CASSRGRGSGEQYF | TGCGCCAGCAGCCGGGGGAGGGGGAGTGGCGAGCAGTACTTC
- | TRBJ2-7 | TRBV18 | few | CASSPSPGGFLEQYF | TGTGCCAGCTCACCGAGCCCTGGAGGGTTTCTCGAGCAGTACTTC
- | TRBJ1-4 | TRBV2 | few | CASRENRNEKLFF | TGTGCCAGCAGGGAAAACAGGAATGAAAAACTGTTTTTT